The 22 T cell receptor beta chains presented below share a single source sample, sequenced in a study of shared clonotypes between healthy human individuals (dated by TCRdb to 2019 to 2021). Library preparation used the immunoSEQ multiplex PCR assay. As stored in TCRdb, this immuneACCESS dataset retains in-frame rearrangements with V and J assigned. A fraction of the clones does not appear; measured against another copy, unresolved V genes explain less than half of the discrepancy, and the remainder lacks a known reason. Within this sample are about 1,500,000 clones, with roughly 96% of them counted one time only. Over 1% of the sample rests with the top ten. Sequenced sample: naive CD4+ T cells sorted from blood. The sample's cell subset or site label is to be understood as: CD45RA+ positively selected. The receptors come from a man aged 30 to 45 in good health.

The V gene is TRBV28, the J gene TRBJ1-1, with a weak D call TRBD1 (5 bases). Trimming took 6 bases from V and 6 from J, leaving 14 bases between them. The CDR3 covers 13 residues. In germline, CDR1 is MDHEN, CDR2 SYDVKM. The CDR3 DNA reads TGTGCCAGCAGCCCCCGGGGGGACCCTGAAGCTTTCTTT. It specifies CASSPRGDPEAFF.

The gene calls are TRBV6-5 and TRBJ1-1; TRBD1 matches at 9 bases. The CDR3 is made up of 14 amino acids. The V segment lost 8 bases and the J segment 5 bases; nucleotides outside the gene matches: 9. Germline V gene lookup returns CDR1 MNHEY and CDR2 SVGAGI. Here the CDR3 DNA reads TGTGCCAGCCGCCCGGGACAGGGTGGTACTGAAGCTTTCTTT. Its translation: CASRPGQGGTEAFF.

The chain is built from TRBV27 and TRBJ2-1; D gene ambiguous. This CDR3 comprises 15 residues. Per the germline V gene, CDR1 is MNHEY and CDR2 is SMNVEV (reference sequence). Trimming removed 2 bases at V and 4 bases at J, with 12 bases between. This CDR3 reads CASSLGVFSYNEQFF. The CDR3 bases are TGTGCCAGCAGTTTAGGAGTCTTCTCATACAATGAGCAGTTCTTC.

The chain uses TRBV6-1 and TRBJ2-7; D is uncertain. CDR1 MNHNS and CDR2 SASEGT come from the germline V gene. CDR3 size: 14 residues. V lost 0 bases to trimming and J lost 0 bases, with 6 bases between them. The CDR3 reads CASSEALDSYEQYF. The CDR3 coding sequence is TGTGCCAGCAGTGAAGCATTGGACTCCTACGAGCAGTACTTC.

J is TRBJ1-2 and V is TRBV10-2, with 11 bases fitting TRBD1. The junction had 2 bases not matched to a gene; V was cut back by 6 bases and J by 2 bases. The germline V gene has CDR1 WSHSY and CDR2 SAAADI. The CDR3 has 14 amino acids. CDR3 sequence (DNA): TGCGCCAGCAGCCGGGACAGGGGGAACTATGGCTACACCTTC. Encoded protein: CASSRDRGNYGYTF.

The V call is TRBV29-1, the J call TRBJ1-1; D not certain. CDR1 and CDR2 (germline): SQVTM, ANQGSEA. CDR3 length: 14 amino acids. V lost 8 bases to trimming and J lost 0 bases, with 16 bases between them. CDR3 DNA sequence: TGCAGCACCCCTCGCAGGCAAGTGAACACTGAAGCTTTCTTT. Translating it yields CSTPRRQVNTEAFF.

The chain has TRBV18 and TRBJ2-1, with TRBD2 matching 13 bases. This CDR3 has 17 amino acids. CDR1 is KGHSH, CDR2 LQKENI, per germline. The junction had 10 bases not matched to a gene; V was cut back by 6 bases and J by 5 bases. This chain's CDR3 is CASSRRTSGSPNNEQFF. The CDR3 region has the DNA TGTGCCAGCTCTCGGAGGACTAGCGGGAGTCCCAACAATGAGCAGTTCTTC. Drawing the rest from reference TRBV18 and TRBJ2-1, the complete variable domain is NAGVMQNPRHLVRRRGQEARLRCSPMKGHSHVYWYRQLPEEGLKFMVYLQKENIIDESGMPKERFSAEFPKEGPSILRIQQVVRGDSAAYFCASSRRTSGSPNNEQFFGPGTRLTVL.

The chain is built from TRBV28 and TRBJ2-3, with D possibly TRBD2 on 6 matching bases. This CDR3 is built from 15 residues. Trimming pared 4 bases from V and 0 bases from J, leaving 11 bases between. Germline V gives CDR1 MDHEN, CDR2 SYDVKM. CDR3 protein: CASSSPGTSTDTQYF. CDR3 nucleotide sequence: TGTGCCAGCAGTTCGCCGGGGACTAGCACAGATACGCAGTATTTT.

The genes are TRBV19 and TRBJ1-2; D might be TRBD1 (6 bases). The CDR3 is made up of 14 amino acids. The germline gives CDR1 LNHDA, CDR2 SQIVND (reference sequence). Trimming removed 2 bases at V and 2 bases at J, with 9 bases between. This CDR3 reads CASSIRQENYGYTF. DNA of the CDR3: TGTGCCAGTAGTATACGACAGGAGAACTATGGCTACACCTTC.

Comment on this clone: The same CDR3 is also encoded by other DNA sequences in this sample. Written as DNA, the CDR3 is TGCGCCAGCAGCTTGGCCTCTAGCGGGTACAATGAGCAGTTCTTC. This gives the protein CASSLASSGYNEQFF. V usage is TRBV5-1 and J usage is TRBJ2-1; 8 bases map to TRBD2. V shed 0 bases and J 4 bases; nucleotides not matched to a gene: 3. CDR1 SGHRS and CDR2 YFSETQ come from the germline V gene. The CDR3 spans 15 residues.

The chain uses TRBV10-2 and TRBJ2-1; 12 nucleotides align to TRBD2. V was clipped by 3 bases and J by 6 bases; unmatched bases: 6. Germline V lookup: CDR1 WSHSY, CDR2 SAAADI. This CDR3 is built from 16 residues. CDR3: CASSDGRGLAGNEQFF. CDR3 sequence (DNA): TGCGCCAGCAGTGATGGGAGGGGACTAGCGGGCAATGAGCAGTTCTTC.

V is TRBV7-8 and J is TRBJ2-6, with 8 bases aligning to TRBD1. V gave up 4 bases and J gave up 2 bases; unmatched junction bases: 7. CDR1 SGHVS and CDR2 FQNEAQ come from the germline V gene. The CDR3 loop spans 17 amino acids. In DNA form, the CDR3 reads TGTGCCAGCAGCTACAAGGCAGGGGGCACTGGGGCCAACGTCCTGACTTTC. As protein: CASSYKAGGTGANVLTF.

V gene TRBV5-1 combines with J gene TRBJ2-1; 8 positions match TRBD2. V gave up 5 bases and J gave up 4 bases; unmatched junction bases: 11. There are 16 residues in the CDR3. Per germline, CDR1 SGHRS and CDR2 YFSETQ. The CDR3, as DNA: TGCGCCAGCAGTTGGCGGGAGGCCACGAATTACAATGAGCAGTTCTTC. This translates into CASSWREATNYNEQFF. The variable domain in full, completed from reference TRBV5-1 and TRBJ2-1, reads KAGVTQTPRYLIKTRGQQVTLSCSPISGHRSVSWYQQTPGQGLQFLFEYFSETQRNKGNFPGRFSGRQFSNSRSEMNVSTLELGDSALYLCASSWREATNYNEQFFGPGTRLTVL.

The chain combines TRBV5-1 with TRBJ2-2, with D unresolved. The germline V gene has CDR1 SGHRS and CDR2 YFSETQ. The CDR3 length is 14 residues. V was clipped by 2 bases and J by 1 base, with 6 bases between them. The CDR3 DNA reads TGCGCCAGCAGCTTCGGTCTGAACACCGGGGAGCTGTTTTTT. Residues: CASSFGLNTGELFF.

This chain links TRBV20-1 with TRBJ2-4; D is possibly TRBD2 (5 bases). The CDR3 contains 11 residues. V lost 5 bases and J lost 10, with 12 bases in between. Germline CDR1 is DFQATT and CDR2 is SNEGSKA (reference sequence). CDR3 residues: CSASPAEIQYF. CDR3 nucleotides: TGCAGTGCTTCCCCAGCGGAAATTCAGTACTTC.

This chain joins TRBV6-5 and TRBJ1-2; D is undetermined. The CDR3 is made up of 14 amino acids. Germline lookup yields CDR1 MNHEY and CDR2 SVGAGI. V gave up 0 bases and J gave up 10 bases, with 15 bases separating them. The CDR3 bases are TGTGCCAGCAGTTACTCGGGAGGGTCCCTTGACTACACCTTC. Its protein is CASSYSGGSLDYTF.

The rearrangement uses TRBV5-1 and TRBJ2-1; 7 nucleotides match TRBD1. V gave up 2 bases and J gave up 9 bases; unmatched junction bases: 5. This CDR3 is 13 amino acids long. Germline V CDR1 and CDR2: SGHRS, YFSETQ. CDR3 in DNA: TGCGCCAGCAGCTTTGCAGGGGGTACTGAGCAGTTCTTC. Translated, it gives CASSFAGGTEQFF.

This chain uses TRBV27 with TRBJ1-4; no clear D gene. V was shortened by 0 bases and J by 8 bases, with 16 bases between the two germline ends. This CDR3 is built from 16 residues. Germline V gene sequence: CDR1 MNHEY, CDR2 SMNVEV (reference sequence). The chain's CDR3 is CASSLSPAASWEKLFF. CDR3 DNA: TGTGCCAGCAGTTTATCCCCCGCAGCGTCTTGGGAAAAACTGTTTTTT.

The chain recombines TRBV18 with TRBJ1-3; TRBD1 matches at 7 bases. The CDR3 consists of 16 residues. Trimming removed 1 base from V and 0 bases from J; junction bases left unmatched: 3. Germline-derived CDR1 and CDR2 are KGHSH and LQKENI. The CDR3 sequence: CASSPLGQNSGNTIYF. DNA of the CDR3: TGTGCCAGCTCACCACTGGGACAGAACTCTGGAAACACCATATATTTT. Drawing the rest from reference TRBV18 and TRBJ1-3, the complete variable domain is NAGVMQNPRHLVRRRGQEARLRCSPMKGHSHVYWYRQLPEEGLKFMVYLQKENIIDESGMPKERFSAEFPKEGPSILRIQQVVRGDSAAYFCASSPLGQNSGNTIYFGEGSWLTVV.

The CDR3 DNA is TGTGCCAGCAGCTCATCAGCGGGAGTCGATGAGCAGTTCTTC. As protein: CASSSSAGVDEQFF. V gene TRBV7-6 combines with J gene TRBJ2-1; 8 nucleotides agree with TRBD2. The CDR3 loop spans 14 amino acids. Trimming removed 4 bases from V and 8 bases from J; junction bases left unmatched: 7. Germline loops: CDR1 SGHVS, CDR2 FNYEAQ.

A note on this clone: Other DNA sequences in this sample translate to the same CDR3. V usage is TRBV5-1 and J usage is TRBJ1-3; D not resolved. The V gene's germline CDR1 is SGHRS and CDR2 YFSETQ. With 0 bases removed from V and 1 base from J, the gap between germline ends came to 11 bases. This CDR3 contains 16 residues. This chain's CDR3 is CASSLDGRSSGNTIYF. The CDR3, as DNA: TGCGCCAGCAGCTTGGATGGACGGAGTTCTGGAAACACCATATATTTT.

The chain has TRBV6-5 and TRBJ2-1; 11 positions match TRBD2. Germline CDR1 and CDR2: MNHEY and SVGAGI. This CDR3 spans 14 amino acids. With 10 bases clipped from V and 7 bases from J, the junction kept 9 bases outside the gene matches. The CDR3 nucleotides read TGTGCCATTGGGACTAGCGGAGTTGTGAATGAGCAGTTCTTC. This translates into CAIGTSGVVNEQFF.